This T cell receptor (beta chain) was sequenced in a study of response to subunit inactivated influenza vaccine. General study points: Few new T cells, the authors suggested, are recruited by each seasonal influenza vaccination.

In the case of this clonotype: Antigen: not known.

MiXCR, run by TCRdb on the RT-PCR reads, gives a single entry per CDR3 protein. The sample yields about 520,000 distinct CDR3 sequences, around 7.9% seen once. This CDR3 has 17 amino acids. The V and J ends lost 1 base and 5 bases, in that order; junction bases with no gene match: 8. CDR1 is LGHNA, CDR2 YSLEER, per germline. The TCR comes from a man aged 45-69 years who received an inactivated influenza vaccine. The chain combines TRBV4-3 with TRBJ2-7, with TRBD2 matching over 13 bases. Sample: PBMCs from blood, taken 23 months after vaccination. The CDR3 DNA sequence: TGCGCCAGCAGCCAAGGTGCCGGACTAGCGGGAGCGGACGAGCAGTACTTC. As protein: CASSQGAGLAGADEQYF.